This passage covers 11 T cell receptor beta chains from one sample sequenced in a study of cytomegalovirus exposure and HLA in healthy donors. The PCR used 60 Vbeta and 13 Jbeta primers. The data were produced by immunoSEQ multiplex PCR, yet TCRdb's version contains in-frame clones alone and is incomplete. The data hold 90,000 to 140,000 clones, with around 63% observed a single time. Sequenced material: PBMCs. These receptors were obtained from a man younger than 40 in good health and CMV-seronegative.

J is TRBJ2-3 and V is TRBV7-3; D possibly corresponds to TRBD2 (6 bases). V lost 5 bases and J lost 5, with 20 bases in between. From germline, CDR1 is SGHTA and CDR2 FQGTGA. This CDR3 contains 16 residues. Written as DNA, the CDR3 is TGTGCCAGCAGCCCTACGGTGGTCGGGAGCGGAGATACGCAGTATTTT. Its translation is CASSPTVVGSGDTQYF. Full variable domain (rest looked up from reference TRBV7-3 and TRBJ2-3): GAGVSQTPSNKVTEKGKYVELRCDPISGHTALYWYRQSLGQGPEFLIYFQGTGAADDSGLPNDRFFAVRPEGSVSTLKIQRTERGDSAVYLCASSPTVVGSGDTQYFGPGTRLTVL.

The rearrangement uses TRBV15 and TRBJ1-4; D not resolved. Germline CDR1 LNHNV, CDR2 YYDKDF (reference sequence). This CDR3 is built from 15 residues. The V and J ends lost 1 base and 3 bases respectively, with 9 bases between them. The chain's CDR3 is CATSRARASNEKLFF. The DNA for the CDR3 is TGTGCCACCAGCAGAGCGAGGGCATCTAATGAAAAACTGTTTTTT.

This clone was recorded a few times. This chain links TRBV28 with TRBJ2-1; 8 positions agree with TRBD2. From germline, CDR1 is MDHEN and CDR2 SYDVKM. V lost 2 bases and J lost 7; bases outside the gene matches: 10. This CDR3 comprises 16 residues. The CDR3: CASSLVGGSGKNEQFF. CDR3 DNA: TGTGCCAGCAGTTTAGTCGGCGGTAGCGGGAAGAATGAGCAGTTCTTC.

Of note for this clone: Within the sample, other DNA sequences also encode this same CDR3. This chain joins TRBV6-6 and TRBJ1-4, with unresolved D. Trimming stripped 6 bases from V and 8 bases from J, with 7 bases between. CDR1 MNHNY and CDR2 SVGAGI come from the germline V gene (reference sequence). This CDR3 has 11 residues. DNA for the CDR3: TGTGCCAGCAGGGGCGGGGAAAAACTGTTTTTT. This sequence encodes CASRGGEKLFF.

This clone was detected only a few times. The chain links TRBV7-9 to TRBJ2-6; no definite D call. The length of the CDR3 is 15 residues. Germline CDR1 SEHNR, CDR2 FQNEAQ (reference sequence). Trimming left V 0 bases short and J 0 bases short, with 3 bases between. The CDR3 loop reads CASSLASSGANVLTF. The CDR3 DNA reads as TGTGCCAGCAGCTTAGCCAGCTCTGGGGCCAACGTCCTGACTTTC.

This chain uses TRBV7-3 with TRBJ2-1; D might be TRBD2 (6 bases). The CDR3 sequence is 13 residues long. From germline, CDR1 is SGHTA and CDR2 FQGTGA. V gave up 5 bases and J gave up 9 bases, with 14 bases separating them. CDR3 region: CASSGNGGIEQFF. Here the CDR3 DNA reads TGTGCCAGCAGCGGAAATGGGGGGATTGAGCAGTTCTTC.

The CDR3 sequence: CASSPPGSGRRETQYF. The CDR3 DNA reads TGTGCCAGCAGCCCACCCGGAAGCGGGAGGAGAGAGACCCAGTACTTC. The chain recombines TRBV7-9 with TRBJ2-5; 9 positions match TRBD2. Germline loops: CDR1 SEHNR, CDR2 FQNEAQ (reference sequence). This CDR3 contains 16 residues. With V trimmed by 5 bases and J by 4 bases, 11 bases remained unmatched. The whole variable domain, filled in from reference TRBV7-9 and TRBJ2-5, reads DTGVSQNPRHKITKRGQNVTFRCDPISEHNRLYWYRQTLGQGPEFLTYFQNEAQLEKSRLLSDRFSAERPKGSFSTLEIQRTEQGDSAMYLCASSPPGSGRRETQYFGPGTRLLVL.

The V and J genes are TRBV7-2 and TRBJ2-7; 14 bases map to TRBD2. The V gene end was trimmed by 5 bases and the J gene end by 1 base; junction bases not matched to a gene: 10. The CDR3 extends over 18 amino acids. Germline loops: CDR1 SGHTA, CDR2 FQGNSA. The CDR3 protein is CASSPKTSGRAGSYEQYF. The CDR3 DNA reads TGTGCCAGCAGCCCCAAGACTAGCGGGAGGGCCGGATCCTACGAGCAGTACTTC.

In its sample, this clone was seen a few times. The V call is TRBV7-3, the J call TRBJ2-5, with 8 nucleotides matching TRBD2. Germline V gene sequence: CDR1 SGHTA, CDR2 FQGTGA. J gave up 4 bases and V 5 bases, and 3 bases lay outside the gene matches. The CDR3 is 13 residues long. CDR3 nucleotides: TGTGCCAGCAGCCGGGGGGGGCGAGAGACCCAGTACTTC. This sequence encodes CASSRGGRETQYF.

The chain joins TRBV2 to TRBJ1-5; 8 positions agree with TRBD1. The germline gives CDR1 SNHLY, CDR2 FYNNEI. The CDR3 spans 15 residues. With V trimmed by 8 bases and J by 0 bases, 6 bases remained unmatched. CDR3 region: CASATGEFSNQPQHF. In DNA form, the CDR3 reads TGTGCCAGCGCGACAGGGGAGTTTAGCAATCAGCCCCAGCATTTT. The whole variable domain, remainder taken from reference TRBV2 and TRBJ1-5, is EPEVTQTPSHQVTQMGQEVILRCVPISNHLYFYWYRQILGQKVEFLVSFYNNEISEKSEIFDDQFSVERPDGSNFTLKIRSTKLEDSAMYFCASATGEFSNQPQHFGDGTRLSIL.

The genes are TRBV9 and TRBJ2-7; 8 nucleotides line up with TRBD2. CDR1 and CDR2 from the germline V gene are SGDLS and YYNGEE. The ends lost 0 bases at V and 4 bases at J; junction bases unmatched: 9. The CDR3 extends over 16 amino acids. For the CDR3, the DNA is TGTGCCAGCAGCGTAGGTTCGGGAGGGCCAGGATACGAGCAGTACTTC. Amino acid sequence: CASSVGSGGPGYEQYF.